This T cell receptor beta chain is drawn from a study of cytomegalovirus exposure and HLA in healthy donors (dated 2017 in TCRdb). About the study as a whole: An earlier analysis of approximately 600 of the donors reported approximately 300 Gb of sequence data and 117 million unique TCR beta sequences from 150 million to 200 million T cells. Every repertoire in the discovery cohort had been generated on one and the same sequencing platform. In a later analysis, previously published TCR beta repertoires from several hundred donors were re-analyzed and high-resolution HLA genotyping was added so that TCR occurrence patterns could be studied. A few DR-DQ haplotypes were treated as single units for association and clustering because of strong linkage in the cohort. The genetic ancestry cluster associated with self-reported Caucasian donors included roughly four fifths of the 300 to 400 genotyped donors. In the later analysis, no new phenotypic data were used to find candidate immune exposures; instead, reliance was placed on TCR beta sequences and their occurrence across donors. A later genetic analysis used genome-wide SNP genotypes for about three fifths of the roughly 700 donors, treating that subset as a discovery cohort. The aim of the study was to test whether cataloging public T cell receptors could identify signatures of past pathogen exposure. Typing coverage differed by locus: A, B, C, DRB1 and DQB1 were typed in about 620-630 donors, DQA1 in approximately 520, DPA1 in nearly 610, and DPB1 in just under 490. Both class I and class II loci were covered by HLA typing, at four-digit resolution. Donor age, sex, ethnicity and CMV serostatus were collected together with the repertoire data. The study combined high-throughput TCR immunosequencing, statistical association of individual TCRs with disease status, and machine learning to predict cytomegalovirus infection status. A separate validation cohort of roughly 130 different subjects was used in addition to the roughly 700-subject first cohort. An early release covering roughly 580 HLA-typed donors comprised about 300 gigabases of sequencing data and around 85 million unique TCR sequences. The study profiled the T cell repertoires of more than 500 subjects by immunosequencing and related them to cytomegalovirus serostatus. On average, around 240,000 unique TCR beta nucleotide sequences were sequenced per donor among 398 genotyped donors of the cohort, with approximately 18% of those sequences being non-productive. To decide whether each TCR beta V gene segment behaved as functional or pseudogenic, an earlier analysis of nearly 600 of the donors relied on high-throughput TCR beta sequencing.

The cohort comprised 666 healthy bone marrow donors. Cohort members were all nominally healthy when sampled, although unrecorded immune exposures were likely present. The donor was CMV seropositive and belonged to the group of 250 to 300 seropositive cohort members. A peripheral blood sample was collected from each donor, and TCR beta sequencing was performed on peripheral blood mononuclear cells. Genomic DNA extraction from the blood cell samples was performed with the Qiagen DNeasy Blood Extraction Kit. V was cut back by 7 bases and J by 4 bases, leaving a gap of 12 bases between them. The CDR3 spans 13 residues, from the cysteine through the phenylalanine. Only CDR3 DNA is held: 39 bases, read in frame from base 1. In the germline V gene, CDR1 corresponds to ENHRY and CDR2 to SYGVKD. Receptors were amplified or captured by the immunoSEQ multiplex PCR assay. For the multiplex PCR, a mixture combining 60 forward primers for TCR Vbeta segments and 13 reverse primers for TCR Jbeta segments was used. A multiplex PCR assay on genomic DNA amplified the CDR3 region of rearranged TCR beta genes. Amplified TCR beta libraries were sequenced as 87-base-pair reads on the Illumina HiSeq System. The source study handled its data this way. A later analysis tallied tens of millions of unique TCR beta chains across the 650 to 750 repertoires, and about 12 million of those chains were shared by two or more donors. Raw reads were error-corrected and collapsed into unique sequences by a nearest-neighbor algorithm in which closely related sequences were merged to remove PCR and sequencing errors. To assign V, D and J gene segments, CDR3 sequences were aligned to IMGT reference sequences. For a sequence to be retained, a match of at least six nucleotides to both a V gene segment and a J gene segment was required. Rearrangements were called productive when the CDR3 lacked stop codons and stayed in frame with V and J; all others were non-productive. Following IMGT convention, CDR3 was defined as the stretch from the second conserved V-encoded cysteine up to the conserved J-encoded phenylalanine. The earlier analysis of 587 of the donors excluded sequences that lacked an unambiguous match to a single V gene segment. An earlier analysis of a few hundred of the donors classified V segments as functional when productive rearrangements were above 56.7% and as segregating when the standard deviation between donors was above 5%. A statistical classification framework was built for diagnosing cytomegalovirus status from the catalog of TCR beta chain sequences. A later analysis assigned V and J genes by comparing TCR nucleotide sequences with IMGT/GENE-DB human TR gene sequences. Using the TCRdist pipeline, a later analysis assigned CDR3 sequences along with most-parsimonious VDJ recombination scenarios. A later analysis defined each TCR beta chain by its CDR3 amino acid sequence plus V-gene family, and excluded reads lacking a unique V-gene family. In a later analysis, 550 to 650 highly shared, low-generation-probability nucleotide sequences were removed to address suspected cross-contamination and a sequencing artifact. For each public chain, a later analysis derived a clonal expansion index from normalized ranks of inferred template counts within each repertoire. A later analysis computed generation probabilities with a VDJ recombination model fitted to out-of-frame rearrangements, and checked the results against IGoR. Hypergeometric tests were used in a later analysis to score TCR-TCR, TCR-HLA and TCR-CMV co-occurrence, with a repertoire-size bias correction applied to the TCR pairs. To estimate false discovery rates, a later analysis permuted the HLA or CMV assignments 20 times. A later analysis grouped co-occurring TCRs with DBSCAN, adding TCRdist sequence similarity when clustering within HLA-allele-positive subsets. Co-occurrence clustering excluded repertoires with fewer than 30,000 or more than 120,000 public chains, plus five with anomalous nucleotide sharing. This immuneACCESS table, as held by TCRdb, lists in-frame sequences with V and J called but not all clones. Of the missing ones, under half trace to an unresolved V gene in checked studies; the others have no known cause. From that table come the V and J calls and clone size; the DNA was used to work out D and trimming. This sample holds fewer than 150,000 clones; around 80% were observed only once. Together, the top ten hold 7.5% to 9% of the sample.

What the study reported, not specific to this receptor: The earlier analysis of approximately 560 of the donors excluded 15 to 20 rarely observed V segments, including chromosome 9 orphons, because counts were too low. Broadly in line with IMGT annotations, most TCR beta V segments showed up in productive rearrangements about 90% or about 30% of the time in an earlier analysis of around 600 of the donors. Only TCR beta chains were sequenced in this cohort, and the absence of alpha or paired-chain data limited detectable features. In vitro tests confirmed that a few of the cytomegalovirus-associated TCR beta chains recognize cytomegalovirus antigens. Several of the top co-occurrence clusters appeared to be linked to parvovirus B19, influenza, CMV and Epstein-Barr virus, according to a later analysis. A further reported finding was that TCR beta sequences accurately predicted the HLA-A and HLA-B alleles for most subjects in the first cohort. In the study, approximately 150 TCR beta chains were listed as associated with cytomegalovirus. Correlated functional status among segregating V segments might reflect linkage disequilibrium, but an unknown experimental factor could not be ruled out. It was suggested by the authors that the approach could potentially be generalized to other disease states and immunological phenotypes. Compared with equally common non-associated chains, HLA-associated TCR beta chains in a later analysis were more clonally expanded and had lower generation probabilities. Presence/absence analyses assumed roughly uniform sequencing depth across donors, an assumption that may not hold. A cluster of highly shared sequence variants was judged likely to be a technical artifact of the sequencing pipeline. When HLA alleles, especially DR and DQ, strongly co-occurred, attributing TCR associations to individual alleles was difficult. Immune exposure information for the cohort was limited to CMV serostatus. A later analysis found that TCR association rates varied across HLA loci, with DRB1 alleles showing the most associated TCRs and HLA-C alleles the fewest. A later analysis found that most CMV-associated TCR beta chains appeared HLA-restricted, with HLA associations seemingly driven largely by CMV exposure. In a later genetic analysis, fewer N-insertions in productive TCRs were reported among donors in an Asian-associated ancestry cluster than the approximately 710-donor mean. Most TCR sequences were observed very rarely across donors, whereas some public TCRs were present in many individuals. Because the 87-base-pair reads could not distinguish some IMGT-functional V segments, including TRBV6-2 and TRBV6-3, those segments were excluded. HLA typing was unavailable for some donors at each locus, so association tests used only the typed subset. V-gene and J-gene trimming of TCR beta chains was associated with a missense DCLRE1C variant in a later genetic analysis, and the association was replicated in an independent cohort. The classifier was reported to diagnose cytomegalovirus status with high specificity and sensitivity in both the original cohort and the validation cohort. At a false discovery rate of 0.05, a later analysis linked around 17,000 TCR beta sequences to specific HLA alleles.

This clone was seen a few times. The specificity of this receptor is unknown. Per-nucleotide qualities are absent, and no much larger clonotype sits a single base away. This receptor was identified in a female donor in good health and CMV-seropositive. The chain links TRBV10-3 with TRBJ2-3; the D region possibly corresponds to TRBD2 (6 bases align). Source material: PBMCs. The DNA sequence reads TGTGCCATCAAGGGTACTAGCCCAGATACGCAGTATTTT. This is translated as CAIKGTSPDTQYF.